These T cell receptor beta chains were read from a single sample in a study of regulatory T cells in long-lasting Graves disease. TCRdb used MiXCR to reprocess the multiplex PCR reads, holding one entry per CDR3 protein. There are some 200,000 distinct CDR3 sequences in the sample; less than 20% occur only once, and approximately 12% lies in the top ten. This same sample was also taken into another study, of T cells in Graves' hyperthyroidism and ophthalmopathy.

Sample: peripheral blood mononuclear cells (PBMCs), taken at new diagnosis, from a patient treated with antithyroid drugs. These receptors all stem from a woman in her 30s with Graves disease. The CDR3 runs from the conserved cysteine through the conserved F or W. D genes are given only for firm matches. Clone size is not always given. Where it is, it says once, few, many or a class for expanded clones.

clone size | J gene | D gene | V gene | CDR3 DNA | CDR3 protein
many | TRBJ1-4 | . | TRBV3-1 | TGTGCCAGCAGCTCCCGGACAGCAACTAATGAAAAACTGTTTTTT | CASSSRTATNEKLFF
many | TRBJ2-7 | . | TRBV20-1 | TGCAGTGCCCCCGGGGCGTACGAGCAGTACTTC | CSAPGAYEQYF
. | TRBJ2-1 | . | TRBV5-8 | TGTGCCAGCAGCTTGGTGCCCAGCAAGTCAAATGAGCAGTTCTTC | CASSLVPSKSNEQFF
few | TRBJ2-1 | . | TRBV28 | TGTGCCAGCAGTTTAAGTCGAGTGAATGAGCAGTTCTTC | CASSLSRVNEQFF
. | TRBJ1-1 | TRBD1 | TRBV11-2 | TGTGCCAGCAGCTTTCCGCAGGGGGGCGCTGAAGCTTTCTTT | CASSFPQGGAEAFF
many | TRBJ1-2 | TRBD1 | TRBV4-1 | TGCGCCAGCAGCCCCCTGAGGTTGGGACAGGATGACTTTAACTATGGCTACACCTTC | CASSPLRLGQDDFNYGYTF
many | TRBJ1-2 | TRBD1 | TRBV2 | TGTGCCATCGGGACAGATAAAAACTTTTATGGCTACACCTTC | CAIGTDKNFYGYTF
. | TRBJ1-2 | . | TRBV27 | TGTGCCAGCAGTCCCCTCCCTAGGGCTAACTATGGCTACACCTTC | CASSPLPRANYGYTF
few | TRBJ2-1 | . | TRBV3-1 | TGTGCCAGCAGCCAATTACAGGGCATCTACAATGAGCAGTTCTTC | CASSQLQGIYNEQFF
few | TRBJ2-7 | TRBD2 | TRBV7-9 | TGTGCCAGCAGCTTAGGATTCAGCGGGGGCAACGAGCAGTACTTC | CASSLGFSGGNEQYF
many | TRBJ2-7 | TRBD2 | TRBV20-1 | TGCAGTGTTAGGTTAGCGGGAGATCCGAAAGGGGAGGGCGAGCAGTACTTC | CSVRLAGDPKGEGEQYF
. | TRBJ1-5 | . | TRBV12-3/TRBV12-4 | TGTGCCAGCAACAAAGGGTCTCACGGGGGCAATCAGCCCCAGCATTTT | CASNKGSHGGNQPQHF
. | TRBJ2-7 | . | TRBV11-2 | TGTGCCAGCAGCTCAGCGGCAGGGAACGAGCAGTACTTC | CASSSAAGNEQYF